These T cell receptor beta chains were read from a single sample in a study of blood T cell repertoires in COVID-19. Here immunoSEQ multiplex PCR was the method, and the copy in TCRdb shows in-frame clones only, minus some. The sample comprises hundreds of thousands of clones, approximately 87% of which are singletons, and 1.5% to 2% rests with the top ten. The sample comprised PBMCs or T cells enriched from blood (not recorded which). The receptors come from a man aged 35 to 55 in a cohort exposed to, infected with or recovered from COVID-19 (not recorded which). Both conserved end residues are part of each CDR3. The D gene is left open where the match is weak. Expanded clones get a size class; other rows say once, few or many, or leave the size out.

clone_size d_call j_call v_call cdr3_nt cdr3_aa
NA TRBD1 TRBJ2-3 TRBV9 TGTGCCAGCAGCCCAGACAGGGTGGATACGCAGTATTTT CASSPDRVDTQYF
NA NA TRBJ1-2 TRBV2 TGTGCCAGCAGTGACTGGGCGGGCTACACCTTC CASSDWAGYTF
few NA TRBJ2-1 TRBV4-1 TGCGCCAGCAGCCAAGATCGGGGGTCGTCCTACAATGAGCAGTTCTTC CASSQDRGSSYNEQFF
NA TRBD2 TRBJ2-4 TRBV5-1 TGCGCCAGCAGCTTGGGAACTAGCGGGAAAAACATTCAGTACTTC CASSLGTSGKNIQYF
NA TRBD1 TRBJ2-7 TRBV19 TGTGCCAGTAGTTTCCAGACAGGGGTTCCCTACGAGCAGTACTTC CASSFQTGVPYEQYF
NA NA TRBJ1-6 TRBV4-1 TGCGCCAGCAGCCAAGGCGCCCAGGGCTATAATTCACCCCTCCACTTT CASSQGAQGYNSPLHF
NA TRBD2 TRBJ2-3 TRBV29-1 TGCAGCTTTAAACTAGCGGGAGTGACAGATACGCAGTATTTT CSFKLAGVTDTQYF
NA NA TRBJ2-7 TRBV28 TGTGCCAGCATCCCTCCCGGGCGATCACGGGGCGAGCAGTACTTC CASIPPGRSRGEQYF
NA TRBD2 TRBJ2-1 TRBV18 TGTGCCAGCCTTCAGGGACTAGCGGGAGACAATGAGCAGTTCTTC CASLQGLAGDNEQFF
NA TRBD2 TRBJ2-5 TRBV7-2 TGTGCCAGCAGCTGGACTAGCGGGACAGAGACCCAGTACTTC CASSWTSGTETQYF
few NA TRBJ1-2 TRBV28 TGTGCCAGCAGTTTTTACAGGCTTCCCACTAACTATGGCTACACCTTC CASSFYRLPTNYGYTF
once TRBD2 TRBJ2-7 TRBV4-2 TGTGCCAGCAGCCAAGATTGGGGACTAGCGGGCTCCTACGAGCAGTACTTC CASSQDWGLAGSYEQYF
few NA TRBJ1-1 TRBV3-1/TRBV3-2 TGTGCCAGCAGCCTGCAGGGAACGAACACTGAAGCTTTCTTT CASSLQGTNTEAFF
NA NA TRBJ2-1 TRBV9 TGTGCCAGCAGCCCCAGACTAGTCCTGGCCTACAATGAGCAGTTCTTC CASSPRLVLAYNEQFF
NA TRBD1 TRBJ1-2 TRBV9 TGTGCCAGCAGCGCTTGGACAGGGAGGGATGGGGGCTACACCTTC CASSAWTGRDGGYTF
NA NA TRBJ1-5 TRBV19 TGTGCCAGTAGTATAGGGATGGGAGACACCTATCAGCCCCAGCATTTT CASSIGMGDTYQPQHF
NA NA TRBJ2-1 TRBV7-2 TGTGCCAGCAGCTGGGGGCTAGCTAGCTCCTACAATGAGCAGTTCTTC CASSWGLASSYNEQFF
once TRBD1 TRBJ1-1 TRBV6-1 TGTGCCAGCAGTGAGACAGGGCGGCCGACTGAAGCTTTCTTT CASSETGRPTEAFF
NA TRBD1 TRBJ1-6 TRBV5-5 TGTGCCAGCAGCGGGGACAGGGGTAATTCACCCCTCCACTTT CASSGDRGNSPLHF
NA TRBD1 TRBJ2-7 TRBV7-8 TGTGCCAGCAGCTTAGCGGACAGGGCTAGTCTCGAGCAGTACTTC CASSLADRASLEQYF
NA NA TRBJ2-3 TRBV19 TGTGCCAGTAGACAGGGCTTCACAGATACGCAGTATTTT CASRQGFTDTQYF
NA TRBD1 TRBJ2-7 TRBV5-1 TGCGCCAGCAGCCCGGCCGGGACAGGGGCATCCTACGAGCAGTACTTC CASSPAGTGASYEQYF